This entry lists 10 T cell receptor beta chains sequenced from one sample in a study of cytomegalovirus exposure and HLA in healthy donors. The method was immunoSEQ multiplex PCR; TCRdb's version includes in-frame clones alone and lacks a portion of them. This sample has 130,000 or so clones, with roughly 89% found just once. Sequencing was done on a sample of PBMCs. All receptors come from a woman aged 18-29 years in good health and CMV-seropositive.

V usage is TRBV28 and J usage is TRBJ2-5; TRBD2 matches at 9 bases. Germline loops: CDR1 MDHEN, CDR2 SYDVKM. There are 15 residues in the CDR3. J was trimmed by 4 bases and V by 2 bases; bases with no gene match: 5. CDR3 nucleotide sequence: TGTGCCAGCAGTTTACTTAGCGGGGGTCGAGAGACCCAGTACTTC. This encodes CASSLLSGGRETQYF. Full variable domain (missing parts from reference TRBV28 and TRBJ2-5): DVKVTQSSRYLVKRTGEKVFLECVQDMDHENMFWYRQDPGLGLRLIYFSYDVKMKEKGDIPEGYSVSREKKERFSLILESASTNQTSMYLCASSLLSGGRETQYFGPGTRLLVL.

This clone was detected a few times. J is TRBJ1-6 and V is TRBV27; D uncertain. The germline gives CDR1 MNHEY, CDR2 SMNVEV (reference sequence). With 0 bases removed from V and 9 bases from J, the gap between germline ends came to 15 bases. The CDR3 is 16 amino acids. The CDR3 loop is CASSLSAPGMSSPLHF. The CDR3 nucleotides are TGTGCCAGCAGTTTATCGGCACCGGGGATGAGTTCACCCCTCCACTTT.

The chain couples TRBV19 to TRBJ1-1; no definite D call. V lost 3 bases to trimming and J lost 4 bases, with 9 bases between them. From germline, CDR1 is LNHDA and CDR2 SQIVND (reference sequence). The CDR3 runs 13 residues. The CDR3 DNA follows: TGTGCCAGTAGTATGAGTCGTAGCACTGAAGCTTTCTTT. This codes for CASSMSRSTEAFF.

The gene calls are TRBV6-1 and TRBJ1-2, with 8 bases that match TRBD1. In germline, CDR1 is MNHNS, CDR2 SASEGT. The J segment lost 5 bases and the V segment lost 8 bases, leaving 7 bases of the junction unmatched. The CDR3 covers 13 residues. For the CDR3, the DNA is TGTGCCAGCCTGGGGGACAGGACTTATGGCTACACCTTC. It codes for CASLGDRTYGYTF.

In DNA form, the CDR3 reads TGTGCCAGCAGTAGACAGGGAGTGAACATTCAGTACTTC. This translates into CASSRQGVNIQYF. J is TRBJ2-4 and V is TRBV6-5; 7 bases line up with TRBD1. The germline V gene has CDR1 MNHEY and CDR2 SVGAGI. V lost 5 bases to trimming and J lost 7 bases; unmatched junction nucleotides: 5. CDR3 length equals 13 residues.

The chain has TRBV4-2 and TRBJ1-6; 9 bases map to TRBD1. From germline, CDR1 is LGHNA and CDR2 YNFKEQ. The CDR3 consists of 16 residues. V shed 3 bases, J shed 7 bases, and the junction held 7 bases outside the gene matches. CDR3 in amino acids: CASSQELTGGNSPLHF. CDR3 DNA: TGTGCCAGCAGCCAGGAACTGACAGGGGGAAATTCACCCCTCCACTTT.

This rearrangement joins TRBV18 to TRBJ2-1; 7 bases line up with TRBD1. Germline V CDR1 and CDR2: KGHSH, LQKENI. V was pared by 4 bases and J by 6 bases, with 9 bases of the junction left unmatched. The CDR3 totals 15 residues. The CDR3 loop reads CASSQGQSRGNEQFF. The CDR3 DNA reads TGTGCCAGCTCACAGGGACAGTCCAGGGGCAATGAGCAGTTCTTC.

This rearrangement joins TRBV6-4 to TRBJ2-1; 12 bases are a match to TRBD2. Germline V CDR1 and CDR2: MRHNA, SNTAGT. The CDR3 is 14 residues long. With V trimmed by 5 bases and J by 8 bases, 4 bases remained unmatched. The CDR3 DNA sequence: TGTGCCAGCAGTCGGACTAGCGGGACCGATGAGCAGTTCTTC. Translating it yields CASSRTSGTDEQFF.

J is TRBJ2-3 and V is TRBV7-9, with D possibly TRBD2 on 6 matching bases. The CDR3 totals 17 residues. Germline CDR1 is SEHNR and CDR2 is FQNEAQ (reference sequence). Trimming took 7 bases from V and 4 from J, leaving 24 bases between them. In DNA, the CDR3 is TGTGCCAGCATCCGGGGGACCTGGATGGGCGGCGCAGATACGCAGTATTTT. This codes for CASIRGTWMGGADTQYF.

The V call is TRBV28, the J call TRBJ1-2; 8 bases map to TRBD1. CDR3 length: 15 amino acids. Germline trimming cut 6 bases from V and 7 bases from J; bases unmatched to any gene: 13. Germline values: CDR1 MDHEN, CDR2 SYDVKM. CDR3 sequence reads: CASRPPPDRGGGYTF. CDR3 nucleotides: TGTGCCAGCAGACCTCCACCCGACAGGGGCGGTGGCTACACCTTC.